This T cell receptor (beta chain) derives from a study of T cell responses to AZD1222 COVID-19 vaccine. Findings and limits, study-wide: The reported proportion of spike-specific TCRs targeting unmutated variant regions was nearly half.

A few counts support this clone. No antigen is known for it. CDR3 length: 15 amino acids. V dropped 7 bases and J dropped 2 bases, with 15 bases sitting between them. From germline, CDR1 is SNHLY and CDR2 FYNNEI. The data were produced by immunoSEQ multiplex PCR, yet TCRdb's version contains in-frame clones alone and is incomplete. The table lists 110,000 or so clones, roughly nine tenths of them singletons. V gene TRBV2 combines with J gene TRBJ1-5; D possibly corresponds to TRBD1 (5 bases). The source of this sequence is an adult in good health. The sequencing used peripheral blood, collected on day 0 of AZD1222 vaccination. CDR3 DNA sequence: TGTGCCAGCACCAAGGAGGGGACGGGCAATCAGCCCCAGCATTTT. Its protein product is CASTKEGTGNQPQHF. The whole variable domain, filled in from reference TRBV2 and TRBJ1-5, reads EPEVTQTPSHQVTQMGQEVILRCVPISNHLYFYWYRQILGQKVEFLVSFYNNEISEKSEIFDDQFSVERPDGSNFTLKIRSTKLEDSAMYFCASTKEGTGNQPQHFGDGTRLSIL.